A single sample gave rise to the 25 T cell receptor beta chains below, sequenced in a study of blood T cell repertoires in COVID-19. This table comes from immunoSEQ multiplex PCR, and its TCRdb copy is limited to in-frame clones, with some not included. The table lists under 200,000 clones, less than 90% of them singletons. Sequencing was carried out using PBMCs or T cells enriched from blood (not recorded which). Every receptor here comes from a woman aged 45-59 years who had recovered from COVID-19.

This rearrangement joins TRBV18 to TRBJ2-7, with 12 bases fitting TRBD1. The CDR3 has 15 residues. CDR1 and CDR2 from the germline V gene are KGHSH and LQKENI. Trimming took 4 bases from V and 3 from J; bases not matched to a gene: 4. CDR3 loop: CASSRDRGLNYEQYV. The DNA of the CDR3 is TGTGCCAGCTCACGGGACAGGGGGCTAAACTACGAGCAGTACGTC.

The chain employs TRBV5-1 and TRBJ2-2, with 9 bases identical to TRBD1. Germline assignment: CDR1 SGHRS and CDR2 YFSETQ. CDR3 length: 14 residues. Trimming removed 4 bases from V and 4 bases from J; junction bases left unmatched: 2. CDR3 sequence (DNA): TGCGCCAGCAGCCTACAGGGGGCCACCGGGGAGCTGTTTTTT. It yields the protein CASSLQGATGELFF.

The chain uses TRBV27 and TRBJ2-4; 7 bases map to TRBD1. The V and J ends lost 5 bases and 6 bases, in that order; junction bases with no gene match: 7. The CDR3 sequence is 14 residues long. The germline gives CDR1 MNHEY, CDR2 SMNVEV (reference sequence). CDR3 nucleotides: TGTGCCAGCAGTCCAATCCGACAGGGAAACATTCAGTACTTC. Its protein is CASSPIRQGNIQYF.

The V call is TRBV14, the J call TRBJ2-5, with 9 bases aligning to TRBD2. The germline V gene has CDR1 SGHDN and CDR2 FVKESK. After removal of 4 bases from V and 3 bases from J, the junction contained 6 bases not matched to a gene. The CDR3 loop spans 15 amino acids. The chain's CDR3 is CASSLRTSAEETQYF. As DNA, the CDR3 is TGTGCCAGCAGCCTGAGGACTAGCGCTGAAGAGACCCAGTACTTC.

The V call is TRBV7-9, the J call TRBJ1-1; D possibly corresponds to TRBD1 (5 bases). Germline assignment: CDR1 SEHNR and CDR2 FQNEAQ (reference sequence). The CDR3 runs to 15 residues. V lost 5 bases and J 5 bases, leaving 18 bases between the germline ends. DNA of the CDR3: TGTGCCAGCAGCCGAAACGGACAAAAAGGAACTGAAGCTTTCTTT. Translation: CASSRNGQKGTEAFF.

The chain employs TRBV9 and TRBJ2-1; a weak D match, TRBD2 (6 bases). This CDR3 has 15 amino acids. Trimming shortened V by 0 bases and J by 4 bases, and 11 bases separated the two germline ends. Germline V gene lookup returns CDR1 SGDLS and CDR2 YYNGEE. The CDR3 reads CASSVGPGGYNEQFF. CDR3 nucleotides: TGTGCCAGCAGCGTAGGACCCGGAGGGTACAATGAGCAGTTCTTC. Combining the CDR3 with reference TRBV9 and TRBJ2-1 gives the whole variable domain DSGVTQTPKHLITATGQRVTLRCSPRSGDLSVYWYQQSLDQGLQFLIQYYNGEERAKGNILERFSAQQFPDLHSELNLSSLELGDSALYFCASSVGPGGYNEQFFGPGTRLTVL.

J is TRBJ1-5 and V is TRBV7-8; no firm D call. The V end was cut by 2 bases, the J end by 0 bases, with 5 bases between. CDR3 length: 14 amino acids. CDR1 and CDR2 from the germline V gene are SGHVS and FQNEAQ. Here the CDR3 reads CASSLPYSNQPQHF. CDR3 DNA: TGTGCCAGCAGCTTACCTTATAGCAATCAGCCCCAGCATTTT.

The J gene is TRBJ1-5, the V gene TRBV5-1; 9 positions agree with TRBD1. The germline V gene has CDR1 SGHRS and CDR2 YFSETQ. There are 16 residues in the CDR3. With V trimmed by 0 bases and J by 9 bases, 10 bases remained unmatched. The CDR3 DNA sequence: TGCGCCAGCAGCTTGGGAAGCACAGGGGGCGCGTCGCCCCAGCATTTT. It yields the protein CASSLGSTGGASPQHF.

The chain joins TRBV10-3 to TRBJ1-1; tentative D call: TRBD1 (5 bases). V lost 4 bases, J lost 0 bases, and 18 bases lay in between. The CDR3 runs 17 residues. The germline V gene encodes CDR1 ENHRY and CDR2 SYGVKD. DNA for the CDR3: TGTGCCATCAGTGGAGACAGCCAAGACTTAATGAACACTGAAGCTTTCTTT. Translating gives CAISGDSQDLMNTEAFF.

This clone showed up just once. This sequence joins TRBV10-3 and TRBJ2-1; D is ambiguous. V lost 0 bases, J lost 9 bases, and 3 bases lay in between. This CDR3 region has 11 residues. The germline V gene has CDR1 ENHRY and CDR2 SYGVKD. CDR3 region: CAISESSEQFF. CDR3 in DNA: TGTGCCATCAGTGAGTCGAGTGAGCAGTTCTTC.

V is TRBV30 and J is TRBJ1-1; D unresolved. V was pared by 5 bases and J by 1 base, with 11 bases between. The V gene's germline CDR1 is GTSNPN and CDR2 SVGIG (reference sequence). CDR3 length equals 13 residues. The CDR3 DNA is TGTGCCTGGTCGCGGCAGAGGAACACTGAAGCTTTCTTT. Translation gives CAWSRQRNTEAFF.

This chain connects TRBV30 to TRBJ1-2, with TRBD1 as a possible D gene (6 bases). The V and J ends lost 4 bases and 3 bases respectively, with 12 bases between them. In germline, CDR1 is GTSNPN, CDR2 SVGIG (reference sequence). The CDR3 covers 13 residues. In DNA, the CDR3 is TGTGCCTGGAAGTTCACAGGGTACTATGGCTACACCTTC. This translates into CAWKFTGYYGYTF.

The V call is TRBV6-5, the J call TRBJ2-7, with 11 bases lining up with TRBD2. V shed 6 bases, J shed 2 bases, and the junction held 6 bases outside the gene matches. CDR1 and CDR2 from the germline V gene are MNHEY and SVGAGI. This CDR3 spans 15 amino acids. In nucleotides, the CDR3 is TGTGCCAGCAGCAGATCACTAGCGGGGGCCTACGAGCAGTACGTC. Residues: CASSRSLAGAYEQYV.

This clone was seen once. The rearrangement links TRBV7-2 to TRBJ1-1, with D perhaps TRBD1 (5 bases). The germline gives CDR1 SGHTA, CDR2 FQGNSA. The CDR3 runs to 16 residues. Between the trimmed V and J ends, which lost 1 base and 1 base, there was a span of 13 bases. CDR3 in DNA: TGTGCCAGCAGCTTAGAAGGTAAGGGGCGGAACACTGAAGCTTTCTTT. Translating gives CASSLEGKGRNTEAFF.

The CDR3 loop reads CASKSRQGNYGYTF. CDR3 sequence (DNA): TGTGCCAGCAAATCTAGACAGGGGAACTATGGCTACACCTTC. This chain uses TRBV2 with TRBJ1-2, with 8 bases fitting TRBD1. Trimming at V came to 7 bases and at J to 2 bases, leaving 6 bases not matched to a gene. The CDR3 has 14 amino acids. Looked up from germline, CDR1 is SNHLY and CDR2 is FYNNEI. The whole variable domain, filled in from reference TRBV2 and TRBJ1-2, reads EPEVTQTPSHQVTQMGQEVILRCVPISNHLYFYWYRQILGQKVEFLVSFYNNEISEKSEIFDDQFSVERPDGSNFTLKIRSTKLEDSAMYFCASKSRQGNYGYTFGSGTRLTVV.

This chain links TRBV6-5 with TRBJ2-7; 7 bases map to TRBD1. In germline, CDR1 is MNHEY, CDR2 SVGAGI. V shed 6 bases, J shed 0 bases, and the junction held 5 bases outside the gene matches. The CDR3 totals 14 residues. In nucleotides, the CDR3 is TGTGCCAGCAGGGGCCGGGACAGCTCCTACGAGCAGTACGTC. Its protein is CASRGRDSSYEQYV.

This clone was detected once. The chain employs TRBV6-5 and TRBJ1-1; a possible D gene is TRBD1 (5 bases). CDR1 MNHEY and CDR2 SVGAGI come from the germline V gene. There are 15 residues in the CDR3. The ends were cut back, 6 bases at V and 0 bases at J, with 14 bases in the middle. The CDR3 here is CASSRHPTVNTEAFF. In DNA, the CDR3 is TGTGCCAGCAGCCGCCACCCGACAGTGAACACTGAAGCTTTCTTT.

The rearrangement uses TRBV7-9 and TRBJ1-3; D is ambiguous. This CDR3 has 17 residues. V lost 2 bases, J lost 0 bases, and 14 bases lay in between. CDR1 is SEHNR and CDR2 is FQNEAQ in the germline V gene (reference sequence). This CDR3 is CASSLSLRMNSGNTIYF. The CDR3 DNA is TGTGCCAGCAGCTTATCGTTGCGGATGAACTCTGGAAACACCATATATTTT.

This chain connects TRBV6-6 to TRBJ1-2; 9 bases map to TRBD1. Germline trimming cut 2 bases from V and 4 bases from J; bases unmatched to any gene: 5. The CDR3 covers 15 residues. Germline-derived CDR1 and CDR2 are MNHNY and SVGAGI (reference sequence). The CDR3 region is CASSYAQGQGYGYTF. As DNA, the CDR3 is TGTGCCAGCAGTTACGCTCAGGGACAGGGCTATGGCTACACCTTC.

The V and J genes are TRBV30 and TRBJ2-1; 7 nucleotides agree with TRBD1. V shed 3 bases and J 4 bases; nucleotides not matched to a gene: 3. In germline, CDR1 is GTSNPN, CDR2 SVGIG (reference sequence). The CDR3 consists of 13 residues. The CDR3 sequence: CAWSRDSYNEQFF. Here the CDR3 DNA reads TGTGCCTGGAGCCGGGACAGTTACAATGAGCAGTTCTTC.

This sequence joins TRBV7-9 and TRBJ1-1; D possibly corresponds to TRBD1 (6 bases). With 5 bases removed from V and 5 bases from J, the gap between germline ends came to 15 bases. There are 14 residues in the CDR3. Germline V gene data show CDR1 as SEHNR and CDR2 as FQNEAQ (reference sequence). The CDR3 DNA sequence: TGTGCCAGCAGCCTACAGGGTCCAGGGACTGAAGCTTTCTTT. The encoded protein is CASSLQGPGTEAFF.

The chain joins TRBV29-1 to TRBJ1-2; D might be TRBD1 (5 bases). Germline CDR1 and CDR2: SQVTM and ANQGSEA. V lost 4 bases, J lost 5 bases, and 17 bases lay in between. This CDR3 is built from 14 residues. The CDR3 DNA sequence: TGCAGCGTTGTGGGGGGTAGAATTTCTTATGGCTACACCTTC. It encodes CSVVGGRISYGYTF.

In its sample, this clone was seen once. The chain combines TRBV7-9 with TRBJ1-2; 9 bases map to TRBD1. V lost 1 base, J lost 6 bases, and 6 bases stayed unmatched. Per germline, CDR1 SEHNR and CDR2 FQNEAQ (reference sequence). The CDR3 has 15 amino acids. In DNA, the CDR3 is TGTGCCAGCAGCTTAGAGATAGGGACAGGGAATGGCTACACCTTC. Protein: CASSLEIGTGNGYTF.

The chain recombines TRBV5-6 with TRBJ2-7; D gene unclear. Germline V gene sequence: CDR1 SGHDT, CDR2 YYEEEE. The V and J ends lost 0 bases and 5 bases respectively, with 15 bases between them. The CDR3 is made up of 15 amino acids. CDR3 region: CASSLAMAGPDEQYV. DNA for the CDR3: TGTGCCAGCAGCTTGGCCATGGCTGGGCCGGACGAGCAGTACGTC.

This rearrangement joins TRBV27 to TRBJ1-1, with 7 bases fitting TRBD1. There are 15 residues in the CDR3. Germline values: CDR1 MNHEY, CDR2 SMNVEV (reference sequence). The ends lost 0 bases at V and 3 bases at J; junction bases unmatched: 4. The CDR3 DNA reads as TGTGCCAGCAGTTTATCCGCAGGGGGTTACACTGAAGCTTTCTTT. Protein: CASSLSAGGYTEAFF.